This T cell receptor beta chain was observed in a study of CD8 T cells in Susac syndrome. V lost 5 bases, J lost 0 bases, and 9 bases lay in between. Per germline, CDR1 SQVTM and CDR2 ANQGSEA. The CDR3 totals 13 residues. CD8+ and CD4+ T cells from blood underwent TCR beta sequencing. FACS was used to enrich TEMRA cells, whereas the CD8+ and CD4+ T cells were obtained by negative isolation. RNA in amounts of roughly 0.5 to 1 ug was reverse transcribed with random hexamers. A multiplex approach, immunoSEQ multiplex PCR, amplified TCR beta CDR3 across 54 Vbeta and 13 Jbeta. From the immunoSEQ multiplex PCR reads, TCRdb called clonotypes with MiXCR, one entry per CDR3 protein. The sample carries approximately 150,000 distinct CDR3 sequences, 80% to 95% recorded once.

This TCR was sampled from a human donor in good health. The chain recombines TRBV29-1 with TRBJ2-3; D remains unclear. Sequenced material: CD4+ T cells from PBMCs. The chain's CDR3 is CSVSHGSTDTQYF. Written as DNA, the CDR3 is TGCAGCGTTTCCCACGGGAGCACAGATACGCAGTATTTT.